What follows describes a single TCR beta chain. The record originates from a study of blood T cell repertoires in COVID-19. On the study more broadly: Both acute and convalescent COVID-19 samples were obtained from the United States, Italy and Spain. PBMCs, B-cell-depleted T cells, or T cells provided the cDNA or gDNA that made up the material.

Per the study methods: Amplification of reference gene primers was used by the study to estimate nucleated cell counts. Sequencing used immunoSEQ multiplex PCR; TCRdb keeps in-frame clones, though not all of them. V, J and clone size reflect that table, while D and trimming were determined from the DNA. The sample comprises over 90,000 clones, 85% to 90% of which are singletons, and roughly 3.1% rests with the top ten. Germline V gene sequence: CDR1 MNHEY, CDR2 SVGAGI. CDR3 size: 15 residues. Trimming shortened V by 0 bases and J by 7 bases, and 10 bases separated the two germline ends. The J gene is TRBJ1-6, the V gene TRBV6-5; D is unresolved. Sequenced: peripheral blood. The receptor was isolated from a man in his fifties with active or convalescent COVID-19. For the CDR3, the DNA is TGTGCCAGCAGTTACTCGTCAGATTGGAATTCACCCCTCCACTTT. It is translated as CASSYSSDWNSPLHF.